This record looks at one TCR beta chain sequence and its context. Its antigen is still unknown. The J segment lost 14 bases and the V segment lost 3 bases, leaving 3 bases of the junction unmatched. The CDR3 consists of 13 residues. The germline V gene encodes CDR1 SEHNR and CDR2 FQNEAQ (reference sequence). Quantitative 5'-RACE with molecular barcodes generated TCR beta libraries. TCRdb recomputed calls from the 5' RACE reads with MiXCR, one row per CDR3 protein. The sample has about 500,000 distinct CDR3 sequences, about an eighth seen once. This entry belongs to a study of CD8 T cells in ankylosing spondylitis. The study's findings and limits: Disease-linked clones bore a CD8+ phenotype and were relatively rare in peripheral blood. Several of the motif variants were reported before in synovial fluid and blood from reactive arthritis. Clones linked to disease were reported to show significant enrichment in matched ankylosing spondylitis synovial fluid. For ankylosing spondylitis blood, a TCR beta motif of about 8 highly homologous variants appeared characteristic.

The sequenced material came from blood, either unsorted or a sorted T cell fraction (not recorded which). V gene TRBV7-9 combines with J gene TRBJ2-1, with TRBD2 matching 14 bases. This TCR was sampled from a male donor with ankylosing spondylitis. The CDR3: CASSLTSGRGEFF. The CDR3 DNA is TGTGCCAGCAGCTTGACTAGCGGGAGGGGAGAGTTCTTC.